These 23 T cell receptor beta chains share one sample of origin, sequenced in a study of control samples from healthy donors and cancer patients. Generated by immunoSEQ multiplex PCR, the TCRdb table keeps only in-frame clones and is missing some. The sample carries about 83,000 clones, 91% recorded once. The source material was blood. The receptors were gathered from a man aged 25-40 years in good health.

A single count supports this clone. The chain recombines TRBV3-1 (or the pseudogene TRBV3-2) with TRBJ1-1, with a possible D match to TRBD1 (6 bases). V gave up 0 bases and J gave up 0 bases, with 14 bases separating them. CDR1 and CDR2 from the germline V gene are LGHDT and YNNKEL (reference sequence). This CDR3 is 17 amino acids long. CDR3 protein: CASSQEGQGFLNTEAFF. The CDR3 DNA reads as TGTGCCAGCAGCCAAGAGGGGCAGGGGTTCCTGAACACTGAAGCTTTCTTT.

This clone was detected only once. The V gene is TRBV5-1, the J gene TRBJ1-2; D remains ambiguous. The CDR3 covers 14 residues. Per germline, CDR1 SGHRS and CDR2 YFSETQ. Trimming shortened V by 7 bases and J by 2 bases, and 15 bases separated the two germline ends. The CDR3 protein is CASGRTDLNYGYTF. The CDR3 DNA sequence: TGCGCCAGCGGGAGGACCGACCTCAACTATGGCTACACCTTC.

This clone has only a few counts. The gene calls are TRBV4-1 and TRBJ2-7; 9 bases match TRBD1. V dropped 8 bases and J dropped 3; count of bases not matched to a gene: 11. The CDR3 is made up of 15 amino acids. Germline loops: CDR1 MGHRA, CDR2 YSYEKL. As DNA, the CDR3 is TGCGCCAGCTGTCGTTATGAGGGACAGGGCTACGAGCAGTACTTC. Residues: CASCRYEGQGYEQYF.

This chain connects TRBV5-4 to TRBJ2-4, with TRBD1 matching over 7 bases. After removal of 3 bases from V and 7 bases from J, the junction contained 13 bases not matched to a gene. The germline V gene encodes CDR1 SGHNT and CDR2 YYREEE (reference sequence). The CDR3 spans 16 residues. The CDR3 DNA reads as TGTGCCAGCAGCTCCTACTCCGGGACAGCCGGTAACATTCAGTACTTC. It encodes CASSSYSGTAGNIQYF.

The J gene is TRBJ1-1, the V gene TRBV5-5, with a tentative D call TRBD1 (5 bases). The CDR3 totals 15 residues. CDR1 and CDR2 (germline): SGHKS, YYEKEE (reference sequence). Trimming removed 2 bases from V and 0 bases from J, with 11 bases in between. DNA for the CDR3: TGTGCCAGCAGCTTTCTGGGGGAGGTGAACACTGAAGCTTTCTTT. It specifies CASSFLGEVNTEAFF.

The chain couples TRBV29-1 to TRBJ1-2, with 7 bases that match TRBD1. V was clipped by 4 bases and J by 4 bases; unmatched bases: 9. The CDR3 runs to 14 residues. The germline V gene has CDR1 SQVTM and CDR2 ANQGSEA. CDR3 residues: CSVAPRQGVYGYTF. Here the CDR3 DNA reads TGCAGCGTTGCCCCCCGACAGGGCGTCTATGGCTACACCTTC. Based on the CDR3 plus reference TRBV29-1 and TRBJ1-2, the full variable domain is SAVISQKPSRDICQRGTSLTIQCQVDSQVTMMFWYRQQPGQSLTLIATANQGSEATYESGFVIDKFPISRPNLTFSTLTVSNMSPEDSSIYLCSVAPRQGVYGYTFGSGTRLTVV.

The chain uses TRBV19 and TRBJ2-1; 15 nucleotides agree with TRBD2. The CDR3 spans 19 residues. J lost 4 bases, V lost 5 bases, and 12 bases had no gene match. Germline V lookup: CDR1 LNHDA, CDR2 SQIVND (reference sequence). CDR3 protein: CASSPGTSGGNVTYNEQFF. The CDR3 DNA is TGTGCCAGTAGTCCGGGGACTAGCGGGGGGAACGTAACTTACAATGAGCAGTTCTTC.

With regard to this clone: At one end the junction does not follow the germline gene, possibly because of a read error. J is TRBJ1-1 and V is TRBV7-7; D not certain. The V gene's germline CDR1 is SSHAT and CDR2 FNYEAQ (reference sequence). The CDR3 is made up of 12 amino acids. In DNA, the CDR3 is TGTGCTAGCAGCTTTCTGAACACTGAAGCTTTCTTT. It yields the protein CASSFLNTEAFF.

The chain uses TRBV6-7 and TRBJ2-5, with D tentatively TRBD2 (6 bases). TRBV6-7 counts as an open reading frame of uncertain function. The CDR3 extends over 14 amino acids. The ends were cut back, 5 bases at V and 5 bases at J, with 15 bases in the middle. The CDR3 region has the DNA TGTGCCAGCAGTCTTACACCGGGAGCCGAGACCCAGTACTTC. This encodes CASSLTPGAETQYF.

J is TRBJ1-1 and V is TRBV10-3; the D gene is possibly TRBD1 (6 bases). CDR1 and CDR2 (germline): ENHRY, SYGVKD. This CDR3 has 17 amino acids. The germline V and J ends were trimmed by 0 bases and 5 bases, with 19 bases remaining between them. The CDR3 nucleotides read TGTGCCATCAGTGAGTCAGTGTATAGGGACACGGGAACTGAAGCTTTCTTT. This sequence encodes CAISESVYRDTGTEAFF.

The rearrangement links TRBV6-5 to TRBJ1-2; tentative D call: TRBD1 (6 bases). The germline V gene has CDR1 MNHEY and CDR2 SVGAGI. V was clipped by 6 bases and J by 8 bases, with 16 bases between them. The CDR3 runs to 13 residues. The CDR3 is CASSLFGTNGYTF. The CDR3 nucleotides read TGTGCCAGCAGCTTATTCGGGACAAACGGCTACACCTTC.

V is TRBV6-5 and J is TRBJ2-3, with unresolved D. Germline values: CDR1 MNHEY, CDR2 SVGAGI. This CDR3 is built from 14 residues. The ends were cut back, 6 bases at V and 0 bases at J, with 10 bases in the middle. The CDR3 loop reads CASRTAQSTDTQYF. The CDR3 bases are TGTGCCAGCAGAACGGCCCAGAGCACAGATACGCAGTATTTT.

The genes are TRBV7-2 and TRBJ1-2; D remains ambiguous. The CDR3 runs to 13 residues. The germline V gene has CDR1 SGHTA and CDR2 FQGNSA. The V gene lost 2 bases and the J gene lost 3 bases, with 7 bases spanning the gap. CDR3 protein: CASSLLGYYGYTF. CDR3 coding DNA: TGTGCCAGCAGCTTATTAGGGTACTATGGCTACACCTTC.

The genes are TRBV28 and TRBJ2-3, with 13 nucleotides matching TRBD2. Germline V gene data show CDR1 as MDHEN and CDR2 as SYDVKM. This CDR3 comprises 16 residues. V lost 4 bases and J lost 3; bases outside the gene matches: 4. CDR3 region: CASSSQTSGGTDTQYF. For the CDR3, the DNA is TGTGCCAGCAGTTCACAGACTAGCGGGGGGACAGATACGCAGTATTTT.

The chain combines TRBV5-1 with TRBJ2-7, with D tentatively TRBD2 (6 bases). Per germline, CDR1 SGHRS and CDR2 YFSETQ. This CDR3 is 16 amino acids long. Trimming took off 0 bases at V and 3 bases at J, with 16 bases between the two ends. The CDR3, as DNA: TGCGCCAGCAGCTTGGTTCCAATCGGTAGCGGCTACGAGCAGTACTTC. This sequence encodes CASSLVPIGSGYEQYF.

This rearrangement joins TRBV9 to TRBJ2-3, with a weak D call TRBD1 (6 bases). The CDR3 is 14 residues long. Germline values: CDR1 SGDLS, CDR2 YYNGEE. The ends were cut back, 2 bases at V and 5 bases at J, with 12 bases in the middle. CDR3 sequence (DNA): TGTGCCAGCAGCGTTTCACAGGGTCAAGATACGCAGTATTTT. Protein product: CASSVSQGQDTQYF.

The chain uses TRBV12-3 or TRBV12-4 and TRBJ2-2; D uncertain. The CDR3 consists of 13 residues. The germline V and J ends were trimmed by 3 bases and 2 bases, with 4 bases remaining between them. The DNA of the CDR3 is TGTGCCAGCAGTTTCTCAAACACCGGGGAGCTGTTTTTT. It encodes CASSFSNTGELFF.

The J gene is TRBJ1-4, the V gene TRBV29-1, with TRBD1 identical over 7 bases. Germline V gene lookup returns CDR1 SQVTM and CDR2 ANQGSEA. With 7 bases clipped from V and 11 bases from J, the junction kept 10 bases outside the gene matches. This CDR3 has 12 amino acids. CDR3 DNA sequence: TGCAGCGCAGTAAGGGGGCGAGATAAACTGTTTTTT. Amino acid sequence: CSAVRGRDKLFF.

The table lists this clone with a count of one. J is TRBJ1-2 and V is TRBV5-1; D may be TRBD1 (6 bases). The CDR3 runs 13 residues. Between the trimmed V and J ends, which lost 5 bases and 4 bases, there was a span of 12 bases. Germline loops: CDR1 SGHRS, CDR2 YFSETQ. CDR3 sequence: CASRDSKSYGYTF. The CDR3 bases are TGCGCCAGCAGGGACAGTAAAAGCTATGGCTACACCTTC.

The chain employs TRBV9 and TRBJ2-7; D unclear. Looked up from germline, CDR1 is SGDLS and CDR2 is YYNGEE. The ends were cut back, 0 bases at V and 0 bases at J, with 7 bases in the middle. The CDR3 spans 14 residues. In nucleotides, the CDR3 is TGTGCCAGCAGCGTAGAAAGTAACTCCTACGAGCAGTACTTC. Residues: CASSVESNSYEQYF.

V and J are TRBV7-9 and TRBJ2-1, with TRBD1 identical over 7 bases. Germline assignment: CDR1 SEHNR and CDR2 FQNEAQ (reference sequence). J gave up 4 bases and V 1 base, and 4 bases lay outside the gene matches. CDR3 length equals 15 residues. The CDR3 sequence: CASSLGGQPYNEQFF. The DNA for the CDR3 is TGTGCCAGCAGCTTAGGGGGACAGCCGTACAATGAGCAGTTCTTC.

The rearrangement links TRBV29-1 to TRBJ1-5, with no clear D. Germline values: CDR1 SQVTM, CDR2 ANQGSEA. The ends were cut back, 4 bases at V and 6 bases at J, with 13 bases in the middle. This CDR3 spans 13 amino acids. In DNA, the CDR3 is TGCAGCGTTGTGCAGGTTTCGGGTCAGCCCCAGCATTTT. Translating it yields CSVVQVSGQPQHF.

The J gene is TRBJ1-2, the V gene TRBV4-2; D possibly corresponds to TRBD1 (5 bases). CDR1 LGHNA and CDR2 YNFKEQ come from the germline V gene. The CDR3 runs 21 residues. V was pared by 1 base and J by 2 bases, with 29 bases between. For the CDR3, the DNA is TGTGCCAGCAGCCAAGTCGTACGTATGGCGGACACGACGCCTTCGAACTATGGCTACACCTTC. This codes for CASSQVVRMADTTPSNYGYTF.